Below, one TCR beta chain is given with its context. Its antigen remains unknown. The entry originates in a study of cytomegalovirus exposure and HLA in healthy donors. For the study at large: A prior study identified 100 million to 130 million unique TCR beta sequences from roughly 180 million T cells.

General study points: Later analysis revealed greater clonal expansion in HLA-associated TCR beta chains than in equally common others.

Primers included in the PCR were 60 Vbeta and 13 Jbeta primers. The data were produced by immunoSEQ multiplex PCR, yet TCRdb's version contains in-frame clones alone and is incomplete. The sample yields roughly 120,000 clones, around two thirds seen once. Material for sequencing was PBMCs. This TCR was recovered from a man in his 60s in good health and CMV-seropositive.

The DNA for the CDR3 is TGTGCCAGCAGCTTAGAGTACAGGGGGTCGAACACTGAAGCTTTCTTT. It specifies CASSLEYRGSNTEAFF. This rearrangement joins TRBV7-8 to TRBJ1-1; 8 positions match TRBD1. Germline-derived CDR1 and CDR2 are SGHVS and FQNEAQ. Losses at the gene ends were 1 base for V and 1 base for J; bases not matched to a gene: 5. The CDR3 is 16 residues long.